This TCR beta chain was sequenced for a study of long-term antiretroviral therapy in people with HIV. In germline, CDR1 is SGHAT, CDR2 FQNNGV. V gave up 3 bases and J gave up 8 bases, with 13 bases separating them. This CDR3 has 14 amino acids. On this clone: Its antigen is not identified.

immunoSEQ v3.0 was run at survey level. Libraries were prepared by immunoSEQ multiplex PCR; TCRdb keeps only in-frame clonotypes and omits some of them. The sample includes 25,000 or so clones, 93% of them seen just once. Study-level points and caveats: The range of CDR3 lengths in HIV repertoires proved narrower than that found in controls. Although diversity increased after ART, it remained lower than in transplant donor controls. Pre-ART-expanded clones dominated the repertoire at all time points.

The chain is built from TRBV11-2 and TRBJ2-2; D is unclear. This sequence originates from a man aged 35 to 55 with HIV. The material sequenced was unsorted PBMCs, taken 6.2 years after starting antiretroviral therapy. CDR3 sequence (DNA): TGTGCCAGCAGCTTTGGTACTCTCAGGGGGGAGCTGTTTTTT. Translating it yields CASSFGTLRGELFF.